This T cell receptor (beta chain) was captured by sequencing in a study of T-cell reconstitution after alpha-beta-depleted transplantation in children. With V trimmed by 0 bases and J by 8 bases, 8 bases remained unmatched. The CDR3 sequence is 15 residues long. Germline V gene data show CDR1 as DFQATT and CDR2 as SNEGSKA (reference sequence). Ten or more counts support this clonotype. Molecular barcoding with unique molecular identifiers was used for the TCRbeta library. TCRdb recomputed calls from the PCR reads with MiXCR, one row per CDR3 protein. The repertoire holds 400,000 to 500,000 distinct CDR3 sequences, 11% seen once, with approximately 5% in the top ten.

This sequence was found in a human donor who donated a stem cell graft to a child with acute myeloid leukemia. The source material was PBMCs from the stem cell graft donor, sampled from the stem cell graft. The chain carries TRBV20-1 and TRBJ2-4; 9 nucleotides align to TRBD1. The CDR3 DNA reads TGCAGTGCTAGAGAAAGGGACAGGGCGGGGGACATTCAGTACTTC. Translation: CSARERDRAGDIQYF.